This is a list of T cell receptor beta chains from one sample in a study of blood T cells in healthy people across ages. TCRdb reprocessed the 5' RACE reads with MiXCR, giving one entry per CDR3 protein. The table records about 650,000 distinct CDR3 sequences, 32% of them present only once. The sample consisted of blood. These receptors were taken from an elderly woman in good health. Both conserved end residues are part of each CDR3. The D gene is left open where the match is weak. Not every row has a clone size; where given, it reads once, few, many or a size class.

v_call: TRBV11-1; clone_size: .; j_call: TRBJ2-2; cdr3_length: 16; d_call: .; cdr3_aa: CASSLRDASRAGELFF; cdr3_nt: TGTGCCAGCAGCCTCCGGGACGCAAGTCGCGCCGGGGAGCTGTTTTTT
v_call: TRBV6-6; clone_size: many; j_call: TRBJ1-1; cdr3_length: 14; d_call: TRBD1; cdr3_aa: CASSYPTGMNEAFF; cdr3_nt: TGTGCCAGCAGTTACCCGACAGGGATGAATGAAGCTTTCTTT
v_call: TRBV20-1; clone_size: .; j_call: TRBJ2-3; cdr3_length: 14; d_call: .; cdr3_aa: CSASMKRVGDTQYF; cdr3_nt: TGCAGTGCCTCGATGAAGCGGGTGGGAGATACGCAGTATTTT
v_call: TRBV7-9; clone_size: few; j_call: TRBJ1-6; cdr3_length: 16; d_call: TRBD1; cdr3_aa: CASSSPDRAYNSPLHF; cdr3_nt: TGTGCCAGCAGCTCACCGGACAGGGCCTATAATTCACCCCTCCACTTT
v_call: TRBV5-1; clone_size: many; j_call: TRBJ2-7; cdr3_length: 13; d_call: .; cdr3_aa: CASSLDEGGEQYF; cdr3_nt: TGCGCCAGCAGCTTGGACGAGGGGGGCGAGCAGTACTTC
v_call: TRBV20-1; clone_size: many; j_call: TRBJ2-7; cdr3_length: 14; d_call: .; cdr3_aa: CSARDPRQSYEQYF; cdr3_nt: TGCAGTGCTAGAGACCCTAGACAGTCCTACGAGCAGTACTTC
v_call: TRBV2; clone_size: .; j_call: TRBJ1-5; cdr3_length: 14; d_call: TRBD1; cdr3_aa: CASRDRVGLQPQHF; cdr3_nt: TGTGCCAGCAGGGACAGGGTCGGATTGCAGCCCCAGCATTTT
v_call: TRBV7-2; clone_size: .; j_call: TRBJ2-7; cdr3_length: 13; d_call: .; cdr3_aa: CASSLAACYDQYF; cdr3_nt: TGTGCCAGCAGCTTAGCCGCGTGCTACGATCAGTACTTC
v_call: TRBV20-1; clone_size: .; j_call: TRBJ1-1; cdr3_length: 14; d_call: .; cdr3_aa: CSSSPPGYQTEAFF; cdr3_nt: TGCAGTTCTAGTCCTCCAGGGTACCAAACTGAAGCTTTCTTT
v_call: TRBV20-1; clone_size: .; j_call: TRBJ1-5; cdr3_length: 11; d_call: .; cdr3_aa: CSARGAQPQHF; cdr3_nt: TGCAGTGCTAGGGGGGCCCAGCCCCAGCATTTT
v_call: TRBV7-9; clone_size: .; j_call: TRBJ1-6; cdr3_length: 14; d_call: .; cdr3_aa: CASGGSTPRSPLHF; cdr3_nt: TGTGCCAGCGGGGGGTCTACCCCTCGTTCACCCCTCCACTTT
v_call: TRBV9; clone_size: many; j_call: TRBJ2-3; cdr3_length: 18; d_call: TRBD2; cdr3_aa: CASSVGPGLAGGTDTQYF; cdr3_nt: TGTGCCAGCAGCGTTGGCCCGGGACTAGCGGGTGGCACAGATACGCAGTATTTT
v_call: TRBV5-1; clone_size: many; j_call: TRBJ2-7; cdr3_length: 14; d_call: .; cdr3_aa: CASSRGTPRYEQYF; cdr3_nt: TGCGCCAGCAGCCGGGGGACACCGAGATACGAGCAGTACTTC
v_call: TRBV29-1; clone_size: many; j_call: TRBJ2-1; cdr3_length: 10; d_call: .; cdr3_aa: CSVGNNEQFF; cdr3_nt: TGCAGCGTTGGGAACAATGAGCAGTTCTTC
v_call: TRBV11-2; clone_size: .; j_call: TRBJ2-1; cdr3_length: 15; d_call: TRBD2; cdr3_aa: CASSSGGGLRNEQFF; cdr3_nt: TGTGCCAGCAGCTCCGGGGGGGGGTTGCGCAATGAGCAGTTCTTC
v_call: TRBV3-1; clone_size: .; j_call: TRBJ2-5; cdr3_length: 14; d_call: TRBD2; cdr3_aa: CASKVRGGGETQYF; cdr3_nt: TGTGCCAGCAAGGTGCGGGGGGGCGGGGAGACCCAGTACTTC
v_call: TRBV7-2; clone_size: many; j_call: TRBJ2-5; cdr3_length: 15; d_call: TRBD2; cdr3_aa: CASSQPGQGAGEQYF; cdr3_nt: TGTGCCAGCAGCCAGCCAGGCCAGGGTGCGGGAGAGCAGTACTTC
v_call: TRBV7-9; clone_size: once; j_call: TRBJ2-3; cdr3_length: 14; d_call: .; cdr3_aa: CASSFGERADTQYF; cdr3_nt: TGTGCCAGCAGCTTCGGTGAACGGGCAGATACGCAGTATTTT
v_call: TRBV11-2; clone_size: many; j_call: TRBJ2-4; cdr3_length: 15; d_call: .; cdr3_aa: CASSFLNTGENIQYF; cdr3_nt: TGTGCCAGCAGCTTCCTCAACACCGGGGAAAACATTCAGTACTTC
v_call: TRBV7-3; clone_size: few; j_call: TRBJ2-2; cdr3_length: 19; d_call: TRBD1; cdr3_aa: CASSQPGGDRGRQAGELFF; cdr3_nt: TGTGCCAGCAGCCAGCCAGGGGGGGACAGGGGGCGTCAAGCCGGGGAGCTGTTTTTT
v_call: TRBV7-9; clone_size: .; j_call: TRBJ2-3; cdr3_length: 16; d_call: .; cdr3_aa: CASSPQLGRSTDTQYF; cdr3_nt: TGTGCCAGCAGCCCGCAACTCGGAAGGAGCACAGATACGCAGTATTTT
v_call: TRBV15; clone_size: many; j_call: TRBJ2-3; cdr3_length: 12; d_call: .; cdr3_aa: CATSSTTDTQYF; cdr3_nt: TGTGCCACCAGCAGTACCACAGATACGCAGTATTTT
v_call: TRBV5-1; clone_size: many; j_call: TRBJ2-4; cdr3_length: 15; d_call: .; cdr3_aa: CASSWTGTPRAIQYF; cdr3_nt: TGCGCCAGCAGCTGGACCGGGACCCCGAGGGCCATTCAGTACTTC
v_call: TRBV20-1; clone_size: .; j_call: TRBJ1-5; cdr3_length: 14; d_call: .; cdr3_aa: CSAKVGGWDQPQHF; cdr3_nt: TGCAGTGCCAAGGTCGGGGGATGGGATCAGCCCCAGCATTTT
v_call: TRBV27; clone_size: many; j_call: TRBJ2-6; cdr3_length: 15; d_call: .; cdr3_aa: CASTRLGTGANVLTF; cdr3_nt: TGTGCCAGCACCCGGTTGGGGACGGGGGCCAACGTCCTGACTTTC
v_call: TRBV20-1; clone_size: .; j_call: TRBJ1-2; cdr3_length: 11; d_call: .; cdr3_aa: CSAKANYGYTF; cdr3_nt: TGCAGTGCTAAGGCTAACTATGGCTACACCTTC
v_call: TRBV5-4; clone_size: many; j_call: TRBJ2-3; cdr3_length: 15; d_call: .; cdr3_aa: CASSLGSGSTDTQYF; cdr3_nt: TGTGCCAGCAGTTTGGGTAGCGGTAGCACAGATACGCAGTATTTT
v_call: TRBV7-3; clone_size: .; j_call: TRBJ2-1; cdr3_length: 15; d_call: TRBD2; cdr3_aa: CASSRLADSYNEQFF; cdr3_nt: TGTGCCAGCAGCCGACTAGCGGATTCCTACAATGAGCAGTTCTTC
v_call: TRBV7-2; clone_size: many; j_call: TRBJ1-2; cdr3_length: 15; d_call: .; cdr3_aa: CASSLVKGGFYGYTF; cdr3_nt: TGTGCCAGCAGCTTAGTGAAGGGAGGTTTCTATGGCTACACCTTC
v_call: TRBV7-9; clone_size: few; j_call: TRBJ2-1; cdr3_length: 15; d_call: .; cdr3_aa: CASSFSAPGGSEQFF; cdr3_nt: TGTGCCAGCAGCTTTAGTGCCCCGGGGGGCAGTGAGCAGTTCTTC
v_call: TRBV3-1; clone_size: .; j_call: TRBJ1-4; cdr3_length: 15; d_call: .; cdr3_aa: CASSTDGATNEKLFF; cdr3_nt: TGTGCCAGCAGCACGGACGGTGCAACTAATGAAAAACTGTTTTTT
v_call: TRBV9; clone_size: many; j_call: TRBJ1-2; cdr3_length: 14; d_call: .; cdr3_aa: CASSVEQGRYGYTF; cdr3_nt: TGTGCCAGCAGCGTAGAGCAGGGGAGGTATGGCTACACCTTC
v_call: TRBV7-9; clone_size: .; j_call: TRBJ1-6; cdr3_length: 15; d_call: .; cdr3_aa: CASSKGGQAHSPLHF; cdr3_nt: TGTGCCAGCTCTAAAGGGGGGCAGGCCCATTCACCCCTCCACTTT
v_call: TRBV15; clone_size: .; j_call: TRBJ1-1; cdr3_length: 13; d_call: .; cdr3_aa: CATSLMLNTEAFF; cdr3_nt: TGTGCCACCAGTCTTATGCTGAACACTGAAGCTTTCTTT
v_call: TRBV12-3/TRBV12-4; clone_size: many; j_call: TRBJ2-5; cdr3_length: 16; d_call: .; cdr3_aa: CASSPRGGTPQETQYF; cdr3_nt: TGTGCCAGCAGTCCGAGGGGCGGGACCCCCCAAGAGACCCAGTACTTC
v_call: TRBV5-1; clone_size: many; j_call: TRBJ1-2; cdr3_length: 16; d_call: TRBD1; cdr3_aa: CASSLAPGQKSNSYTF; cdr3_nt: TGCGCCAGCAGCTTGGCCCCGGGACAGAAATCGAATAGCTACACCTTC
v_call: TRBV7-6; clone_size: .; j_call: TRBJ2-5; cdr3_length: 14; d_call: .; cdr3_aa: CASSSLTEGETQYF; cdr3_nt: TGTGCCAGCAGCTCCTTGACCGAGGGAGAGACCCAGTACTTC
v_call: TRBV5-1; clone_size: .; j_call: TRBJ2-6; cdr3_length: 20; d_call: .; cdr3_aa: CASSSPQKEFLPSGANVLTF; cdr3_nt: TGCGCCAGCAGCTCGCCGCAGAAAGAATTTCTCCCCTCTGGGGCCAACGTCCTGACTTTC
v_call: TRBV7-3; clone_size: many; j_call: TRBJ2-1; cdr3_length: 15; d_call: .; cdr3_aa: CASSLTPGHYNEQFF; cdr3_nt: TGTGCCAGCAGCCTTACCCCGGGACACTACAATGAGCAGTTCTTC
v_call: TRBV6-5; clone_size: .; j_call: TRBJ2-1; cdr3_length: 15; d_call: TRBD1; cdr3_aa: CASRPDRGRYNEQFF; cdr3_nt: TGTGCCAGCAGACCCGACAGGGGCCGCTACAATGAGCAGTTCTTC
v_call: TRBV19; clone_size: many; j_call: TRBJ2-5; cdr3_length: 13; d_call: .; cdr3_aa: CASSMESGQTQYF; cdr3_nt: TGTGCCAGTAGTATGGAGAGCGGGCAGACCCAGTACTTC
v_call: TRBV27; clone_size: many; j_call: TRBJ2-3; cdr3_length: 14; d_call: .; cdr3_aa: CASSFPGGADTQYF; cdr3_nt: TGTGCCAGCAGTTTTCCGGGGGGCGCAGATACGCAGTATTTT
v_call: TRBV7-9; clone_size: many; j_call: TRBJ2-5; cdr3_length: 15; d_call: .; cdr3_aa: CASSIRTGSRETQYF; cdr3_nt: TGTGCCAGCAGTATACGCACCGGGTCTCGGGAGACCCAGTACTTC
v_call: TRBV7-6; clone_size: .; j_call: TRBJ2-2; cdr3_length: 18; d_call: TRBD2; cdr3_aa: CASSSRSGGAASTGELFF; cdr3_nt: TGTGCCAGCAGCTCCCGGAGCGGGGGGGCCGCGAGCACCGGGGAGCTGTTTTTT
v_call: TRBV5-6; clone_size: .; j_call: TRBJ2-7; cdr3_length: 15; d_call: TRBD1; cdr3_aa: CASSSRDRGHNEQYF; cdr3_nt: TGTGCCAGCAGCAGCCGGGACAGGGGGCACAATGAGCAGTACTTC
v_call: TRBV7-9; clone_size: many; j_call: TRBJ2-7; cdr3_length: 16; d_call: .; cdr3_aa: CASSLVAGAVSYEQYF; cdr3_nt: TGTGCCAGCAGCTTAGTGGCGGGGGCCGTCTCCTACGAGCAGTACTTC
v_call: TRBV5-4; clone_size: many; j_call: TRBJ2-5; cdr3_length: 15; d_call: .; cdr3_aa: CASSDGFSKGETQYF; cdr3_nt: TGTGCCAGCAGCGACGGTTTCTCAAAGGGGGAGACCCAGTACTTC
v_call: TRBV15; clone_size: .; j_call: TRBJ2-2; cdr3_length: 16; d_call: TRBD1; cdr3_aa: CATRPPGQGNTGELFF; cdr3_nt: TGTGCCACCAGACCCCCCGGACAGGGGAACACCGGGGAGCTGTTTTTT
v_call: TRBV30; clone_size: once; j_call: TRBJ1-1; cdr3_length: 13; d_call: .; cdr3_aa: CAWSVGWDTEAFF; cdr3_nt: TGTGCCTGGAGTGTCGGATGGGACACTGAAGCTTTCTTT
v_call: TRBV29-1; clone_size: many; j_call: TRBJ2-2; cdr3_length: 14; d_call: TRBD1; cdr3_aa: CSAGTDPNTGELFF; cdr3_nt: TGCAGCGCCGGGACAGACCCGAACACCGGGGAGCTGTTTTTT
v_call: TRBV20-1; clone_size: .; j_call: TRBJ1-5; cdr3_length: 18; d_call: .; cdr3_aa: CSARDLSGWGGSNQPQHF; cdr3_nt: TGCAGTGCTAGGGATTTAAGCGGGTGGGGAGGGAGCAATCAGCCCCAGCATTTT
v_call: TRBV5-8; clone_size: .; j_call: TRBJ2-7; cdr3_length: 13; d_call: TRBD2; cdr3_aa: CASSSRGEYEQYF; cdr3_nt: TGTGCCAGCAGTTCCCGGGGGGAATACGAGCAGTACTTC
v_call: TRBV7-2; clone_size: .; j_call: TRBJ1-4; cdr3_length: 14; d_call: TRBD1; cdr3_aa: CASSHDRGRGKLFF; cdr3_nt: TGTGCCAGCAGCCACGACAGGGGGAGAGGAAAACTGTTTTTT
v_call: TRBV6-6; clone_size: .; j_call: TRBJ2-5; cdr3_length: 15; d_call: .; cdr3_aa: CASSVAGMSPETQYF; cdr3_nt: TGTGCCAGCAGCGTGGCGGGGATGTCCCCAGAGACCCAGTACTTC
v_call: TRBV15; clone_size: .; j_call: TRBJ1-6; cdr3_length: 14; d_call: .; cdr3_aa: CATSPPRLDSPLHF; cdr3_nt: TGTGCCACCAGTCCCCCCCGACTGGATTCACCCCTCCACTTT
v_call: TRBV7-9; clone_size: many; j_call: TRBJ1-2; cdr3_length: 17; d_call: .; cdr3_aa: CASSLGQPYTLRYGYTF; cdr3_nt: TGTGCCAGCAGCTTAGGACAGCCATACACCTTAAGGTATGGCTACACCTTC
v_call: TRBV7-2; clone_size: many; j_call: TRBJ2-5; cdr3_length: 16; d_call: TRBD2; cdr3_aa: CASSPRLAGHKETQYF; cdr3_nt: TGTGCCAGCAGCCCCAGACTAGCGGGGCACAAAGAGACCCAGTACTTC